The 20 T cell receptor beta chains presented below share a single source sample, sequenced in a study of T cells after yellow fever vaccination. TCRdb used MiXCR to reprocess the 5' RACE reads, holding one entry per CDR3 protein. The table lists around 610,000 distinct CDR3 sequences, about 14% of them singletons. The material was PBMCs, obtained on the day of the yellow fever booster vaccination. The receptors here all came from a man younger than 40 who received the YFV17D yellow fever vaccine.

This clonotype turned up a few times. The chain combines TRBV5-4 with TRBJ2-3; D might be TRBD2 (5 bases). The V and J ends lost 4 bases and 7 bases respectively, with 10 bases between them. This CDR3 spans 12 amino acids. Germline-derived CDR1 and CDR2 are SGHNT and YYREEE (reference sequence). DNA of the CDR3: TGTGCCAGCAGCATAGACGGGAATACGCAGTATTTT. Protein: CASSIDGNTQYF.

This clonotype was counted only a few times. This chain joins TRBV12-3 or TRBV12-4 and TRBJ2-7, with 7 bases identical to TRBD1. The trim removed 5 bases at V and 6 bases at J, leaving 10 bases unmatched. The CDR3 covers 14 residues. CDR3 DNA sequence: TGTGCCAGCAGTCCCTGGACAGGTAGTGGCGAGCAGTACTTC. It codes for CASSPWTGSGEQYF.

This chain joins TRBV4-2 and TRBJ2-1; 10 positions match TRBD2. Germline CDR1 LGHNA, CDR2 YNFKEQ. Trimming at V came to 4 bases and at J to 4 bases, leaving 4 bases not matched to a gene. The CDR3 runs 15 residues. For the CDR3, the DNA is TGTGCCAGCAGCCGCCTAGCGGGGGAGTACAATGAGCAGTTCTTC. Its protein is CASSRLAGEYNEQFF.

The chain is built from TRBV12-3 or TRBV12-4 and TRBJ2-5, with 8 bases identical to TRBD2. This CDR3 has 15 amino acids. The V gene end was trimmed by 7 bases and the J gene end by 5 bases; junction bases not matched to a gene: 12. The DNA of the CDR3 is TGTGCCAGCACGACGCCCAGCGGGAGTTCTGAGACCCAGTACTTC. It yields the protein CASTTPSGSSETQYF.

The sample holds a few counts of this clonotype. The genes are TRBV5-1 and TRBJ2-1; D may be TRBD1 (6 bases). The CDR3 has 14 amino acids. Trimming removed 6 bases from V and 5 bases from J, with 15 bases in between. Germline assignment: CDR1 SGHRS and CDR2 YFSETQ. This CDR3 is CASNLDRPDNEQFF. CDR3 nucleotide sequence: TGCGCCAGCAACTTAGACAGGCCTGACAATGAGCAGTTCTTC.

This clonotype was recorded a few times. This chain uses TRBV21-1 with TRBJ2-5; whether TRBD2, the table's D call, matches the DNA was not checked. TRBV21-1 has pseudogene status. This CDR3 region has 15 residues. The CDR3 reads CASSLRGGYEETQYF. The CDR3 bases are TGTGCCAGCAGCCTCCGGGGGGGCTACGAAGAGACCCAGTACTTC.

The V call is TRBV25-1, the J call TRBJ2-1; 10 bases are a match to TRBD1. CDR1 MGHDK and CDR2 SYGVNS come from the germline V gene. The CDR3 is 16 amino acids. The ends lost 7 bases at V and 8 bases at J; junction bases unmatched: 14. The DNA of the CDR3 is TGTGCCAGCAACCCACCCGGGACAGGGGATTACTATGAGCAGTTCTTC. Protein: CASNPPGTGDYYEQFF. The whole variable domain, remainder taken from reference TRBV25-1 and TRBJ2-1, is EADIYQTPRYLVIGTGKKITLECSQTMGHDKMYWYQQDPGMELHLIHYSYGVNSTEKGDLSSESTVSRIRTEHFPLTLESARPSHTSQYLCASNPPGTGDYYEQFFGPGTRLTVL.

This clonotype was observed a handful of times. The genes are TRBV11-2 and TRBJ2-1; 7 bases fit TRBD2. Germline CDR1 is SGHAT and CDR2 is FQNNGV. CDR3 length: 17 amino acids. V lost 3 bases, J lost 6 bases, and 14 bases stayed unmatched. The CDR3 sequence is CASSFKVVGGDRNEQFF. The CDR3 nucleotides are TGTGCCAGCAGCTTTAAGGTTGTTGGGGGGGATCGCAATGAGCAGTTCTTC.

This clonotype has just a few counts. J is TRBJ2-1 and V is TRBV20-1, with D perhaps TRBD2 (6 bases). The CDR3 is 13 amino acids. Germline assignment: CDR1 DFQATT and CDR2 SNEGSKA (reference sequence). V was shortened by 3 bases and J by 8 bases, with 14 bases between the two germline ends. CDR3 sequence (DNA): TGCAGTGCTAGTCGGGACTCTTTTTATGAGCAGTTCTTC. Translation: CSASRDSFYEQFF.

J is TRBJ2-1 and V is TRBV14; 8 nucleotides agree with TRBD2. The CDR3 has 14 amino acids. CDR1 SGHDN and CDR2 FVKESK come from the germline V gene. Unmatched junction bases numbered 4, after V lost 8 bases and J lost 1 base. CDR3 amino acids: CASSRGRSYNEQFF. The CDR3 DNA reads TGTGCCAGCTCTCGCGGGAGGTCCTACAATGAGCAGTTCTTC.

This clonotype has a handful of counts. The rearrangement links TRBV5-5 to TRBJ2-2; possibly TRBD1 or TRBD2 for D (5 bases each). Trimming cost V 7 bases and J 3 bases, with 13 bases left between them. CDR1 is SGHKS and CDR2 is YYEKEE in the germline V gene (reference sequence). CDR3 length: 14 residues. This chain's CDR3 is CASLRDDYTGELFF. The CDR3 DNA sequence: TGTGCCAGCCTAAGGGACGACTACACCGGGGAGCTGTTTTTT.

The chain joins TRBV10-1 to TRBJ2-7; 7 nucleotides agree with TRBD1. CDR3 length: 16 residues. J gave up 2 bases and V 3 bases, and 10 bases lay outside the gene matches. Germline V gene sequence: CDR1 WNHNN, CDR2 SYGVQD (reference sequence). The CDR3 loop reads CASSDIGTARPYEQYF. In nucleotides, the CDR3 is TGCGCCAGCAGTGATATTGGGACAGCCAGACCCTACGAGCAGTACTTC.

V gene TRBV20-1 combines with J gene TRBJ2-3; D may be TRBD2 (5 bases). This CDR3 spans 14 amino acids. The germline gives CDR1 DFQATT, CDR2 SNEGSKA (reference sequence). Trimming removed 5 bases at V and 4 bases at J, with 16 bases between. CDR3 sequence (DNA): TGCAGTGCTCCCGGGAAAATGGAGGCAGATACGCAGTATTTT. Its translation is CSAPGKMEADTQYF.

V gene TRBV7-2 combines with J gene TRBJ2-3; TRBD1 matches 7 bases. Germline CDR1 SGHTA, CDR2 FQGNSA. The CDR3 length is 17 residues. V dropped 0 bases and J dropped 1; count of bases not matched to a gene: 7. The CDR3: CASSLAWTGTRTDTQYF. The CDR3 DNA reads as TGTGCCAGCAGCTTAGCTTGGACAGGTACTCGCACAGATACGCAGTATTTT.

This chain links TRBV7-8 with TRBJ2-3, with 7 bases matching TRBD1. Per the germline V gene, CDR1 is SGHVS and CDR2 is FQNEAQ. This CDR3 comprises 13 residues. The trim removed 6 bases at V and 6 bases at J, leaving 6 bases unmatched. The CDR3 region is CASRETGTDTQYF. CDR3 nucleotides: TGTGCCAGCAGGGAGACAGGGACGGATACGCAGTATTTT.

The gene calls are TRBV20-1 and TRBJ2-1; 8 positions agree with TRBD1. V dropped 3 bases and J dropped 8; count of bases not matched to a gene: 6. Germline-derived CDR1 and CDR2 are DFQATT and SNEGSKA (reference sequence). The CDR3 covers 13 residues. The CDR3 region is CSARDRADYEQFF. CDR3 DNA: TGCAGTGCTAGGGACAGGGCCGACTATGAGCAGTTCTTC.

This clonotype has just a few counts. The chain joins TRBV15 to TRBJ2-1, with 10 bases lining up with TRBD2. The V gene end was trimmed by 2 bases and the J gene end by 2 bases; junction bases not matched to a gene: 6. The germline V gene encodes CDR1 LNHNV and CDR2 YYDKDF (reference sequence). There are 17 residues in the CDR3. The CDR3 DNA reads TGTGCCACCAGCAGAAAACCCGGGACTAGCGCCTACAATGAGCAGTTCTTC. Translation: CATSRKPGTSAYNEQFF.

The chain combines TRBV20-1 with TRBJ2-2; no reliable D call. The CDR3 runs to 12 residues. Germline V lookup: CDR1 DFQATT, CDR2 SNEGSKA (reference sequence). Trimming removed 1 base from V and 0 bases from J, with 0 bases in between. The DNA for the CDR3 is TGCAGTGCTAGAGCGAACACCGGGGAGCTGTTTTTT. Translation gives CSARANTGELFF.

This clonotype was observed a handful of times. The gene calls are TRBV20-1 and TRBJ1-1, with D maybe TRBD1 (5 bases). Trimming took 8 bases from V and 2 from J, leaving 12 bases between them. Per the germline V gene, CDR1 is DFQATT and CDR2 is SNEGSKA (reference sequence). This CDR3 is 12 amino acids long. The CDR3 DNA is TGCAGTCCCCTCGGGGGAAACACTGAAGCTTTCTTT. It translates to CSPLGGNTEAFF.

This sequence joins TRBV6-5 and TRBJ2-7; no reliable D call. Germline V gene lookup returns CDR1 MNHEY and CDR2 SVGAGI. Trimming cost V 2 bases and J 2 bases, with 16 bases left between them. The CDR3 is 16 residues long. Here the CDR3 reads CASSYIGQSRTYEQYF. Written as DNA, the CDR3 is TGTGCCAGCAGTTACATAGGGCAGTCTAGGACCTACGAGCAGTACTTC.